These T cell receptor beta chains were read from a single sample in a study of T cell responses to AZD1222 COVID-19 vaccine. The repertoire was sequenced with immunoSEQ multiplex PCR; TCRdb's copy has only in-frame clones and lacks some. The sample has roughly 55,000 clones, approximately 90% seen once; the top ten hold less than 5%. This specimen consisted of peripheral blood, obtained on day 0 of AZD1222 vaccination. These receptors were taken from an adult in good health. Each CDR3 is given with its conserved first and last residue. Fields, in order: CDR3 DNA, CDR3 protein, clone size, J gene, V gene, D gene. The D gene is left open where the match is weak. The size field is filled for only some rows; it gives once, few, many or a size class.

TGTGCCAGCACCAGCGGGGGCAGCGCCTACGAGCAGTACTTC | CASTSGGSAYEQYF | NA | TRBJ2-7 | TRBV28 | TRBD2
TGTGCCAGCGATCTAGCGGGGGGCTACGAGCAGTACTTC | CASDLAGGYEQYF | NA | TRBJ2-7 | TRBV28 | TRBD2
TGTGCCAGCAGCTTGGAGTCGAACACTGAAGCTTTCTTT | CASSLESNTEAFF | once | TRBJ1-1 | TRBV5-4 | NA
TGTGCCAGCAGCAATGGGGGACTGACTGAAGCTTTCTTT | CASSNGGLTEAFF | NA | TRBJ1-1 | TRBV5-8 | NA
TGTGCCAGCAGCCAAGATAGGACTAGCGGGGGTCTGAACTCCTACAATGAGCAGTTCTTC | CASSQDRTSGGLNSYNEQFF | NA | TRBJ2-1 | TRBV3-1/TRBV3-2 | TRBD2
TGTGCCAATGGACCGGGGGGGAATAGCTACGAGCAGTACTTC | CANGPGGNSYEQYF | NA | TRBJ2-7 | TRBV28 | TRBD2
TGCAGCGTTGAACTGCGGGGTTACGAGCAGTACTTC | CSVELRGYEQYF | NA | TRBJ2-7 | TRBV29-1 | NA
TGTGCCAGCAGCTTAGAAAACTATGGCTACACCTTC | CASSLENYGYTF | NA | TRBJ1-2 | TRBV7-2 | NA
TGTGCCAGCAGCGTAGTGGGGAGTGGCACAGATACGCAGTATTTT | CASSVVGSGTDTQYF | NA | TRBJ2-3 | TRBV9 | NA
TGTGCCAGTACGAATGTCGGCGGGGGAAGCACAGATACGCAGTATTTT | CASTNVGGGSTDTQYF | NA | TRBJ2-3 | TRBV19 | TRBD2
TGCAGTGCTAGTGAGTACTACGAGCAGTACTTC | CSASEYYEQYF | NA | TRBJ2-7 | TRBV20-1 | NA
TGTGCCAGCAGCCGCACCTCCAGGAGCTCCTACGAGCAGTACTTC | CASSRTSRSSYEQYF | NA | TRBJ2-7 | TRBV14 | NA
TGTGCCAGCAGCACAACGGGACTAGCGGGGACCAAAAACATTCAGTACTTC | CASSTTGLAGTKNIQYF | NA | TRBJ2-4 | TRBV7-2 | TRBD2
TGTGCCAGCAGCTTTCTGGACAGCCCTTATGAAAAACTGTTTTTT | CASSFLDSPYEKLFF | few | TRBJ1-4 | TRBV5-6 | NA
TGTGCCAGCAGTCGCCCAGGGGAGAACACCGGGGAGCTGTTTTTT | CASSRPGENTGELFF | NA | TRBJ2-2 | TRBV7-2 | NA
TGTGCCAGCAGCCTCATGAACACTGAAGCTTTCTTT | CASSLMNTEAFF | NA | TRBJ1-1 | TRBV7-9 | NA